The 8 T cell receptor beta chains reported below all come from one sample, sequenced in a study of vaccination effects on CD4 cells after COVID-19. No antigen is known for these receptors. Sequencing was preceded by expansion of antigen-specific CD4+ T cells with viral peptide pools in the ViraFEST assay. After roughly 10 days in culture, the CD4+ T cells were isolated. Participants each got two BNT162b2 or mRNA-1273 vaccine doses. The method was immunoSEQ multiplex PCR; TCRdb's version includes in-frame clones alone and lacks a portion of them. The data contain around 46,000 clones, nearly 75% of them singletons. Specimen: CD4+ T cells from PBMCs cultured with HCoV-OC43 spike peptides, collected after COVID-19 vaccination. Indicated subset: HCoV-OC43 spike overlapping peptide pool stimulation. These TCRs come from a human donor who received a COVID-19 vaccine.

This clone turned up a few times. The gene calls are TRBV2 and TRBJ1-2; tentative D call: TRBD1 (6 bases). Trimming cost V 4 bases and J 5 bases, with 14 bases left between them. There are 14 residues in the CDR3. Germline V gene lookup returns CDR1 SNHLY and CDR2 FYNNEI. The CDR3 DNA reads TGTGCCAGCAGTGTCCAGGGGCTAATTTATGGCTACACCTTC. Amino acids: CASSVQGLIYGYTF.

The chain employs TRBV7-9 and TRBJ1-1; a possible D gene is TRBD1 (6 bases). This CDR3 contains 17 residues. Germline V gene sequence: CDR1 SEHNR, CDR2 FQNEAQ (reference sequence). V shed 4 bases and J shed 3 bases, with 21 bases lying between them. CDR3 sequence reads: CASSSRRGRRGDTEAFF. The DNA for the CDR3 is TGTGCCAGCAGCTCCCGGCGGGGGCGGCGGGGGGACACTGAAGCTTTCTTT. Using reference TRBV7-9 and TRBJ1-1 for the parts outside the CDR3, the full variable domain is DTGVSQNPRHKITKRGQNVTFRCDPISEHNRLYWYRQTLGQGPEFLTYFQNEAQLEKSRLLSDRFSAERPKGSFSTLEIQRTEQGDSAMYLCASSSRRGRRGDTEAFFGQGTRLTVV.

The chain recombines TRBV14 with TRBJ1-1; D uncertain. The germline gives CDR1 SGHDN, CDR2 FVKESK. The CDR3 is made up of 13 amino acids. V was shortened by 3 bases and J by 1 base, with 6 bases between the two germline ends. CDR3 coding DNA: TGTGCCAGCAGCCATCGACGGAACACTGAAGCTTTCTTT. Residues: CASSHRRNTEAFF.

This chain links TRBV28 with TRBJ2-3; 9 bases align to TRBD2. This CDR3 spans 18 amino acids. J was trimmed by 5 bases and V by 5 bases; bases with no gene match: 17. Germline V gives CDR1 MDHEN, CDR2 SYDVKM. The CDR3 sequence: CASSPTLLAGESRDTQYF. The CDR3 nucleotides are TGTGCCAGCAGTCCAACCCTCTTAGCGGGAGAGAGTAGAGATACGCAGTATTTT.

This sequence joins TRBV29-1 and TRBJ2-1; no reliable D call. The CDR3 spans 11 residues. Trimming cost V 4 bases and J 4 bases, with 5 bases left between them. CDR1 and CDR2 from the germline V gene are SQVTM and ANQGSEA. This CDR3 is CSVVGYNEQFF. The CDR3 nucleotides read TGCAGCGTTGTAGGGTACAATGAGCAGTTCTTC.

The J gene is TRBJ2-6, the V gene TRBV5-5; D not certain. The V gene's germline CDR1 is SGHKS and CDR2 YYEKEE (reference sequence). V was clipped by 3 bases and J by 1 base, with 11 bases between them. The CDR3 totals 16 residues. Here the CDR3 reads CASSSGSFSGANVLTF. Here the CDR3 DNA reads TGTGCCAGCAGCTCCGGGTCCTTTTCTGGGGCCAACGTCCTGACTTTC. Together with reference TRBV5-5 and TRBJ2-6, the CDR3 gives the full variable domain: DAGVTQSPTHLIKTRGQQVTLRCSPISGHKSVSWYQQVLGQGPQFIFQYYEKEERGRGNFPDRFSARQFPNYSSELNVNALLLGDSALYLCASSSGSFSGANVLTFGAGSRLTVL.

This sequence joins TRBV5-1 and TRBJ1-4, with 10 bases identical to TRBD1. V dropped 0 bases and J dropped 7; count of bases not matched to a gene: 6. This CDR3 is 16 amino acids long. Germline V gene data show CDR1 as SGHRS and CDR2 as YFSETQ. The CDR3 sequence: CASSLATGTGAEKLFF. In DNA form, the CDR3 reads TGCGCCAGCAGCTTGGCCACCGGGACAGGGGCTGAAAAACTGTTTTTT.

This clone was seen a few times. The chain joins TRBV4-2 to TRBJ2-1, with no clear D. V lost 0 bases to trimming and J lost 6 bases, with 3 bases between them. This CDR3 comprises 12 residues. Per germline, CDR1 LGHNA and CDR2 YNFKEQ. The CDR3, as DNA: TGTGCCAGCAGCCAAGACGTCAATGAGCAGTTCTTC. This codes for CASSQDVNEQFF.